These T cell receptor beta chains were read from a single sample in a study of tumor-infiltrating lymphocytes in primary liver carcinoma. Via MiXCR, TCRdb re-called the multiplex PCR reads, giving one row per CDR3 protein. The repertoire consists of some 180,000 distinct CDR3 sequences, with about 60% occurring once and the leading ten covering under 75%. Material for sequencing was peripheral blood. These receptors all come from a man aged 35-49 years with primary liver carcinoma and hepatitis B virus infection. Each CDR3 is given with its conserved first and last residue. Each record gives: J gene, clone size, D gene, V gene, CDR3 DNA, CDR3 protein. The D gene is left open where the match is weak. Expanded clones get a size class; other rows say once, few or many, or leave the size out.

TRBJ2-7 NA NA TRBV4-1 TGCGCCAGCAGCCAAGAGAATGGGTACGAGCAGTACTTC CASSQENGYEQYF
TRBJ2-3 NA NA TRBV5-4 TGTGCCAGCAGCCCAGGATTGGGTACACGGACAGATACGCAGTATTTT CASSPGLGTRTDTQYF
TRBJ2-3 NA NA TRBV10-3 NA CAISDFRGADGDTQYF
TRBJ2-3 many TRBD2 TRBV29-1 TGCAGCGTGGACGGGACTAGCGGGAGAACAGATACGCAGTATTTT CSVDGTSGRTDTQYF
TRBJ1-5 NA NA TRBV5-1 TGCGCCAGCAGCTTCAATGGTGAGGATCAGCCCCAGCATTTT CASSFNGEDQPQHF
TRBJ1-6 few NA TRBV12-3/TRBV12-4 TGTGCCAGCAGTTTAGGGCAGCTCCATTCACCCCTCCACTTT CASSLGQLHSPLHF
TRBJ2-1 few NA TRBV6-1 TGTGCCAGCAGTGAAGCCTTACTACGAAGGGGGAACAATGAGCAGTTCTTC CASSEALLRRGNNEQFF
TRBJ2-7 few TRBD2 TRBV12-3/TRBV12-4 TGTGCCAGCAGCGCCCCACTAGCGGGGGCCTACGAGCAGTACTTC CASSAPLAGAYEQYF
TRBJ2-3 NA NA TRBV6-1 TGTGCCAGCGGAACCGGGACGGGGGTTACAGATACGCAGTATTTT CASGTGTGVTDTQYF
TRBJ2-6 NA TRBD2 TRBV4-1 TGCGCCAGCAGCCAAGATTTGGGACTAGCGGGAGTGCCGGACGGGGCCAACGTCCTGACTTTC CASSQDLGLAGVPDGANVLTF
TRBJ2-7 NA TRBD1 TRBV10-3 TGTGCCATCAGTGGACAGGGGTCCCACGAGCAGTACTTC CAISGQGSHEQYF
TRBJ1-4 NA TRBD1 TRBV6-1 TGTGCCAGCAGGGGACAGCCGACTGAAAAACTGTTTTTT CASRGQPTEKLFF
TRBJ2-1 NA NA TRBV12-3/TRBV12-4 TGTGCCAGCAGTTCCGAGGGCTCCTACAATGAGCAGTTCTTC CASSSEGSYNEQFF
TRBJ2-5 NA NA TRBV7-2 TGTGCCAGCAGCCCTTTCAGGGTGGAAGAGACCCAGTACTTC CASSPFRVEETQYF
TRBJ2-2 few NA TRBV12-5 TGTGCTAGTGGTTTGGTGGGCTCCGGGGAGCTGTTTTTT CASGLVGSGELFF
TRBJ2-2 many NA TRBV29-1 TGCAGCGTTTTAAACACCGGGGAGCTGTTTTTT CSVLNTGELFF
TRBJ2-5 NA NA TRBV4-1 TGCGCCAGCAGCCAGGTTGACTCTCCCGGGACCCAGTACTTC CASSQVDSPGTQYF
TRBJ2-1 NA TRBD2 TRBV11-2 TGTGCCAGCAGCCTCATAGGGACTAGCGTTGACAATGAGCAGTTCTTC CASSLIGTSVDNEQFF
TRBJ2-1 NA NA TRBV12-5 TGTGCTAGTGGTTTCTGGCAGGGGCGCCTGATTGAGCAGTTCTTC CASGFWQGRLIEQFF
TRBJ2-2 NA NA TRBV24-1 TGTGTCACCAAAAGCGGATTGACAGTCCGAATTTCGAACACCGGGGAGCTGTTTTTT CVTKSGLTVRISNTGELFF
TRBJ2-3 NA NA TRBV11-1 TGTGCCAGCAGCGTTCTTGACACGCCTAGCACAGATAAGCAGTATTTT CASSVLDTPSTDKQYF
TRBJ2-3 NA NA TRBV6-2/TRBV6-3 TGTGCCAGCAGCAGAATGGAGAGGGATACGCAGTATTTT CASSRMERDTQYF
TRBJ1-6 few TRBD1 TRBV28 TGTGCCAGCAGTTTATGGCAGGGGGGAAATTCACCCCTCCACTTT CASSLWQGGNSPLHF
TRBJ2-3 NA TRBD1 TRBV29-1 TGCAGCGTTGCCGGACAGGGGCCGGGTACAGGTACGCAGTATTTT CSVAGQGPGTGTQYF
TRBJ2-5 NA NA TRBV29-1 TGCAGCGCTGGACTGGGTGGCCAAGAGACCCAGTACTTC CSAGLGGQETQYF
TRBJ2-2 NA TRBD1 TRBV4-2 TGTGCCAGCAGCCAAGCGGGACAGAGGAGAACGTCCGGGGAGCTGTTTTTT CASSQAGQRRTSGELFF
TRBJ2-3 NA NA TRBV6-6 TGTGCCAGCAGGATCGCACGGGACTCGGGATGGGCAGATACGCAGTATTTT CASRIARDSGWADTQYF
TRBJ2-1 many NA TRBV6-1 TGTGCCGTCCAGAGCTCCTACAATGAGCAGTTCTTC CAVQSSYNEQFF
TRBJ2-7 few TRBD1 TRBV6-1 TGTGCCAGCAGTGAAGAGGGACAGGGGGCCTCCGAGCAGTACTTC CASSEEGQGASEQYF
TRBJ2-2 NA TRBD2 TRBV7-9 TGTGCCAGCAGCTGGACCACGGGACTACCCACCGGGGAGCTGTTTTTT CASSWTTGLPTGELFF
TRBJ1-1 few TRBD1 TRBV7-3 TGTGCCAGCAGCACCCAGGGGGACACTGAAGCTTTCTTT CASSTQGDTEAFF
TRBJ1-2 NA NA TRBV30 TGTGCCTGGAGTCCTGGTGGTGGGCTGGCGGGCTACACCTTC CAWSPGGGLAGYTF
TRBJ2-6 NA NA TRBV5-5 TGTGCCAGCAGATTCAGGGTTGGGGCCAACGTCCTGAGTTTC CASRFRVGANVLSF
TRBJ2-1 many TRBD1 TRBV11-1 TGTGCCAGCAGGCCGACAGGGGAAGAGAGGAATGAGCAGTTCTTC CASRPTGEERNEQFF
TRBJ2-7 NA TRBD2 TRBV23-1 TGCGCCCTTATGGGAGGGGAGATCTACGAGCAGTACTTC CALMGGEIYEQYF
TRBJ2-3 NA NA TRBV12-3/TRBV12-4 TGTGCCAGCAGTTTCCCGGGTAGCACAGATACGCAGTATTTT CASSFPGSTDTQYF
TRBJ2-5 NA NA TRBV28 TGTGCCAGCAATCTTGGACAGAAGCAAGAGACCCAGTACTTC CASNLGQKQETQYF
TRBJ1-1 many NA TRBV12-3/TRBV12-4 TGTGCCAGCAGCTTATTGAGGGGCACTGAAGCTTTCTTT CASSLLRGTEAFF
TRBJ1-1 NA NA TRBV11-2 TGTACCAGCAGTCACCCACAGGGCCTTACGAAGAACACTGAAGCTTTCTTT CTSSHPQGLTKNTEAFF
TRBJ2-5 NA TRBD2 TRBV28 TGTGCCAGCAGCCCGGGGACTAGCGCCCAAGAGACCCAGTACTTC CASSPGTSAQETQYF
TRBJ2-1 NA NA TRBV29-1 TGCAGCGTTGAAGGACTGCCACCTAACAGTGAGCAGTTCTTC CSVEGLPPNSEQFF
TRBJ2-7 NA NA TRBV12-3/TRBV12-4 TGTGCCAGCAGTTTGAGGCAGAACTACGAGCAGTACTTC CASSLRQNYEQYF
TRBJ2-1 NA TRBD2 TRBV29-1 TGCAGCGTTGAAAAGCGTGCGGGAGTCTATGAGCAGTTCTTC CSVEKRAGVYEQFF
TRBJ2-3 NA TRBD2 TRBV12-3/TRBV12-4 TGTGCCAGCAGTTTGGGAGGGGCCGGTACGCAGTATTTT CASSLGGAGTQYF
TRBJ2-3 few NA TRBV30 TGTGCCTGGAGTTCCACCCTGGATACGCAGTATTTT CAWSSTLDTQYF
TRBJ1-1 NA TRBD1 TRBV6-5 TGTGCCAGCAGTTACGCCTACAGGGGCTCCACTGAAGCTTTCTTT CASSYAYRGSTEAFF
TRBJ2-7 many NA TRBV29-1 TGCAGCGTTGGGCTCCTGGGGGGTTACGAGCAGTACTTC CSVGLLGGYEQYF
TRBJ2-3 few TRBD1 TRBV29-1 TGCAGCGTTGGTGCCAAGGGGGCTACGCAGTATTTT CSVGAKGATQYF
TRBJ2-5 NA NA TRBV6-6 TGTGCCAGCAATGATAGCTGGAAACAAGAGACCCAGTACTTC CASNDSWKQETQYF
TRBJ2-3 few TRBD1 TRBV4-1 TGCGCCAGCAGCCAATTACAGGGGGAAGATACGCAGTATTTT CASSQLQGEDTQYF
TRBJ2-3 NA TRBD2 TRBV6-5 TGTGCCGGCAGCCCACCCCCGGGAGGCGATACGCAGTATTTT CAGSPPPGGDTQYF
TRBJ2-3 NA TRBD1 TRBV11-2 TGTACCAGCAGCTTAGAAGGGGGCACAGATATGCAGTATTTT CTSSLEGGTDMQYF
TRBJ2-7 NA TRBD1 TRBV7-9 TGTGCCAGCGTCGGGACAGCCTCCTACGAGCAGTACTTC CASVGTASYEQYF
TRBJ2-1 NA NA TRBV30 TGTGCCTGGACTGGGGGAACTAAGCAGTTCTTC CAWTGGTKQFF
TRBJ2-3 few NA TRBV6-5 TGTGCCAGCAGTTACTCAAGGGACTCTTCTAGCACAGATACGCAGTATTTT CASSYSRDSSSTDTQYF
TRBJ2-1 NA NA TRBV6-1 TGTGCCAGCAGTGAAGCAGGGATTGAGCAGTTCTTC CASSEAGIEQFF
TRBJ1-2 NA TRBD1 TRBV6-5 TGTGCCAGCACCCAGACAGGGCTTAACTATGGCTACACCTTC CASTQTGLNYGYTF
TRBJ2-7 NA TRBD2 TRBV10-3 TGTGCCATCCGGAGAGGGGAGGGCTCCTACGAGCAGTACTTC CAIRRGEGSYEQYF
TRBJ2-1 NA TRBD2 TRBV30 TGTGCCTGGAGTGTGGGGACTAGCCCTCGGAATGAGCAGTTCTTC CAWSVGTSPRNEQFF